The T cell receptor beta chain under discussion was sequenced for a study of blood T cell repertoires in COVID-19. This clone was counted a single time. The table came from immunoSEQ multiplex PCR; TCRdb's copy has only in-frame clones and leaves some out. The sample consists of a few hundred thousand clones, about nine tenths of them appearing once. The specimen sequenced was PBMCs or T cells enriched from blood (not recorded which). The clonotype was recovered from a man under 40 who had recovered from COVID-19.

The CDR3 here is CASSKETSGRRDEQYF. The CDR3, as DNA: TGTGCCAGCAGCAAAGAGACTAGCGGGAGGAGAGACGAGCAGTACTTC. The chain couples TRBV21-1 to TRBJ2-7; TRBD2 reflects the table's D call only, with no check against the DNA. TRBV21-1 is an annotated pseudogene. The CDR3 length is 16 residues.